This entry describes one T cell receptor beta chain. Its antigen remains unknown. There are 13 residues in the CDR3. V was cut by 9 bases and J by 2 bases, with 11 bases left in between. Germline values: CDR1 SNHLY, CDR2 FYNNEI. The data were produced by immunoSEQ multiplex PCR, yet TCRdb's version contains in-frame clones alone and is incomplete. The data show approximately 70,000 clones, with approximately 84% seen just once and 0.35% to 0.4% held by the top ten. These data come from a study of graft-versus-host responses after intestinal transplantation. Study in general: All recipients were given anti-thymocyte globulin induction, and tacrolimus and steroids were then administered for approximately 3 years.

Study results and limitations: Some GvH clones were seen earlier in gut or blood, suggesting intestinal origin. Peak circulating GvH clone levels were associated with early post-transplant HvG declines.

The material was unstimulated CD4+ T cells sorted from spleen or lymph node cells, obtained before transplant. This TCR was sampled from a human donor who was the organ donor for an intestinal transplant. This rearrangement joins TRBV2 to TRBJ1-3; weak D call: TRBD1 (6 bases). DNA for the CDR3: TGTGCCAGTAGAGGGGGTACTGGAAACACCATATATTTT. Translating it yields CASRGGTGNTIYF.